The clone carrying this T cell receptor (beta chain) was counted a single time. Its specificity is unknown. The assay used deep level. Sequenced by immunoSEQ multiplex PCR; TCRdb stores in-frame clones only, minus some. In the table there are 2,500,000 or so clones, roughly 92% of which are singletons. These data are taken from a study of shared clonotypes between healthy human individuals. Regarding the study as a whole: Rarefaction revealed incomplete sorted-subset sequencing despite large depth.

CD4+ cells were split into CD45RA+ naive and CD45RA-negative memory subsets. The CDR3 sequence is 15 residues long. CDR1 and CDR2 (germline): SGHVS, FQNEAQ. V was clipped by 6 bases and J by 7 bases; unmatched bases: 11. The J gene is TRBJ2-1, the V gene TRBV7-8; 8 bases align to TRBD2. The TCR sequence derives from a man between 18 and 29 years old in good health. Sequences were obtained from naive CD4+ T cells sorted from blood. The subset was: CD45RA+ positively selected. The DNA for the CDR3 is TGTGCCAGCAGGTTGGGTAATGGCGGGAGGAATGAGCAGTTCTTC. Protein product: CASRLGNGGRNEQFF.